This T cell receptor beta chain was identified in a study of blood T cell repertoires in COVID-19. This clone was picked up one time. Participant age was roughly 18 to 100 years, and participants resided in 25 or so US areas. Per the study methods: Reference gene primer amplification gave estimated nucleated cell counts. Assay used: immunoSEQ multiplex PCR; TCRdb lists only in-frame clones, some missing. V, J and clone size are taken as reported in that table, and D and trimming were inferred from the DNA itself. The table records 330,000 or so clones, roughly 86% of them present only once. This sequence originates from a woman under 40 who had been exposed to COVID-19. The source material was PBMCs or T cells enriched from blood (not recorded which).

CDR3 region: CASSQDSGLAVFF. The CDR3, as DNA: TGTGCCAGCAGCCAAGATTCAGGGCTAGCGGTGTTTTTT. The rearrangement uses TRBV3-1 (or the pseudogene TRBV3-2) and TRBJ2-2, with 7 bases that match TRBD2. The CDR3 is 13 amino acids. After removal of 0 bases from V and 15 bases from J, the junction contained 7 bases not matched to a gene. The germline gives CDR1 LGHDT, CDR2 YNNKEL (reference sequence).